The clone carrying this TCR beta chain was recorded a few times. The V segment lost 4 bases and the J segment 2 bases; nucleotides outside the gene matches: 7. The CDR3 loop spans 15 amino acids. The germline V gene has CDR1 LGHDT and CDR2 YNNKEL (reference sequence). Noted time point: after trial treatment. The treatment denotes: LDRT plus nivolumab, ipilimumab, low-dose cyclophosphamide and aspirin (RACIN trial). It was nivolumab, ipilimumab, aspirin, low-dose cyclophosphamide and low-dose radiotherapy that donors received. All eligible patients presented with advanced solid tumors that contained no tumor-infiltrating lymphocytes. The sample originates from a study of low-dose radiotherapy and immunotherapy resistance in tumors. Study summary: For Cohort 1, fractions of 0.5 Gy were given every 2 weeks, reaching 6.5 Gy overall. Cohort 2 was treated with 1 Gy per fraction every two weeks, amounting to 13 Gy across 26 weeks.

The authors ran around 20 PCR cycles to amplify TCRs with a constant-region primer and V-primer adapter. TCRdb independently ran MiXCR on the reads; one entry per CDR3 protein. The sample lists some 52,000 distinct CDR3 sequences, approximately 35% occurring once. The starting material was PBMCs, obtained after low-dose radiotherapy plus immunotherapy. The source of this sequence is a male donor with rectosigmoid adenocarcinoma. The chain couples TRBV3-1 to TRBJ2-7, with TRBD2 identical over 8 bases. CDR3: CASSPQVAGTYEQYF. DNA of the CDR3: TGTGCCAGCAGCCCCCAAGTAGCGGGGACCTACGAGCAGTACTTC.